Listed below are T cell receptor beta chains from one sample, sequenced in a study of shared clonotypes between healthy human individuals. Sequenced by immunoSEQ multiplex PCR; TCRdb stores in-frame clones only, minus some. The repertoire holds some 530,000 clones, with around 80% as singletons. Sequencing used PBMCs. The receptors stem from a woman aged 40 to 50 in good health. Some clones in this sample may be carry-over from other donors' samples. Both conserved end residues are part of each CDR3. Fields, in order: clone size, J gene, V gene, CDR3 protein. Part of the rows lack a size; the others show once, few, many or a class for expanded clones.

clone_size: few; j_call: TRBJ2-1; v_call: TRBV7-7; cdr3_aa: CASSLGANSEQFF
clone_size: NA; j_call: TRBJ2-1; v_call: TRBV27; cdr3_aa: CASRAGASSYNEQFF
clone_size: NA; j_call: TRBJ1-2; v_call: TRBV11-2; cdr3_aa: CASSLGIEGLGYTF
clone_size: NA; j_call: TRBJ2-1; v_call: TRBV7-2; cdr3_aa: CASSLAVAERYNEQFF
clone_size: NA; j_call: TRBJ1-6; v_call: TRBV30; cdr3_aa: CAWSVVPAYGSPLHF
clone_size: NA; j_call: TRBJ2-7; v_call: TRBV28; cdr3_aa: CASSLWNEQYF
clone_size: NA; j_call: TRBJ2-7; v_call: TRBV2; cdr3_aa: CASKIATVTYEQYF
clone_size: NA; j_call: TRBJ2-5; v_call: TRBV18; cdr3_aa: CASSPRLAEETQYF
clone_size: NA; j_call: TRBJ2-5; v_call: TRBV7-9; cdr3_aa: CASSLGGGGETQYF
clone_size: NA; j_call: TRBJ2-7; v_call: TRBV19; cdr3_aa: CASKFSSEAYEQYF
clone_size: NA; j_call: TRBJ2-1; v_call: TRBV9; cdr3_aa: CASSPGGGATYNEQFF
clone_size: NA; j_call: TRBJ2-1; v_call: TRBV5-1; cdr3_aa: CASSLGDTYNEQFF
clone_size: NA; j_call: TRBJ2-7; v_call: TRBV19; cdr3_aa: CASSTGGRGEQYF
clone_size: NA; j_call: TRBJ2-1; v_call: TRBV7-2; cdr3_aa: CASSLRPGAGEGDEQFF
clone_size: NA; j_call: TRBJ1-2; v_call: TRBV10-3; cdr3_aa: CAISEDRNYGYTF
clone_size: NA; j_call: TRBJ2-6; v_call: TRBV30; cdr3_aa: CAWSPDGLRPGANVLTF
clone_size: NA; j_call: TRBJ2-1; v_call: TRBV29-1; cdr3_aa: CSGGQGIDNEQFF
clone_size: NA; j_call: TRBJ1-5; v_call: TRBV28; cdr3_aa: CASSLWQGTQPQHF